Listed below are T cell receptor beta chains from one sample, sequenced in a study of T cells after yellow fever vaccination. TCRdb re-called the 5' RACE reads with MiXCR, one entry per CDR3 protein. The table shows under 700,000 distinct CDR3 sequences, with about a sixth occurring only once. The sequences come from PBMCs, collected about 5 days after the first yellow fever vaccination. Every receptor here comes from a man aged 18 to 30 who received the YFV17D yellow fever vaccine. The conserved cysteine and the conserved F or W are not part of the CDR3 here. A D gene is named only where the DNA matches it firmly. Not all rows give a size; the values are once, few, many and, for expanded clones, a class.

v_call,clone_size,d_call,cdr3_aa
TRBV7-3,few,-,ASSLQRGEKLF
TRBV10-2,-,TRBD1,ASKGQGNNQPQH
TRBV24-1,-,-,ATGQAYNEQF
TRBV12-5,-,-,ASGPYNTGELF
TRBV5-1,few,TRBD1,ASSRTGVGLGKQF
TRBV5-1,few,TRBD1,ASSRTGTGSGNTIY
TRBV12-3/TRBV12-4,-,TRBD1,ASRKTGGHTEAF
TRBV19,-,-,ASGLTGSSREQY
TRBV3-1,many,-,ASSQDQWNGELF
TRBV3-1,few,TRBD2,ASSQVGSGGSYEQY
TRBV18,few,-,ASSPYSAGASTGELF
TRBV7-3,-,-,ASSPSDQPQH
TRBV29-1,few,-,SVEGRLTDTQY
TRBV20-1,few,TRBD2,SARGASGTYEQY
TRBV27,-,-,ASSLQGLGNEQF
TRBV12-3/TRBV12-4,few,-,ASSLTGTYEKLF
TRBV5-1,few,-,ASSSPGLDYEQY
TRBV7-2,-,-,ASSLMAVNSNQPQH